This T cell receptor (beta chain) was identified in a study of T cell responses to AZD1222 COVID-19 vaccine. The protocol was immunoSEQ multiplex PCR, while the TCRdb copy is restricted to in-frame clones and leaves out a portion. Among 65,000 to 70,000 clones listed, roughly 82% were seen once. The source of this sequence is an adult in good health. The sample was peripheral blood, taken on day 0 of AZD1222 vaccination.

The CDR3 DNA reads TGTGCCAGCAGTTTACCCCAAAGTCAGGGAAGTGGCTACACCTTC. Translated, it gives CASSLPQSQGSGYTF. The V and J genes are TRBV28 and TRBJ1-2, with D tentatively TRBD1 (5 bases). Germline V gene lookup returns CDR1 MDHEN and CDR2 SYDVKM. Trimming left V 2 bases short and J 7 bases short, with 17 bases between. This CDR3 is built from 15 residues.